This TCR beta chain was recovered during a study of blood T cell repertoires in COVID-19 (dated by TCRdb to about 2020). Looking at the study overall: The collaborator samples originated in the United States, Italy and Spain and spanned the acute and convalescent phases of COVID-19. The prospective study material was composed of cDNA or gDNA derived from T cells, B-cell-depleted T cells, or PBMCs. The dataset comprised deeply sampled blood TCRbeta repertoires from subjects exposed to, actively infected with, or recovered from COVID-19. A freely available public database, intended as a resource for researchers studying the immune response to SARS-CoV-2, is where the repertoires were released. The samples were drawn from two sources: the first 160 participants of the ongoing ImmuneRACE study, and 1,200 or so subjects contributed by 6 global collaborators. The sample metadata nearly always contained a de-identified subject ID, COVID-19 status, age in years and sex. Where available, HLA class I and class II types were obtained from metadata supplied by the sample provider rather than from assay-based typing. What the work shows at the level of the full study, not this receptor alone: Clinical and demographic metadata were provided uncurated, with the amount varying by source and participant.

V drops 7 bases and J drops 8 bases, leaving 6 bases in between. Counted from cysteine to phenylalanine, this CDR3 has 11 amino acids. Of all the DNA, just the CDR3 is kept, 33 bases in frame from base 1. CDR1 SEHNR and CDR2 FQNEAQ were looked up in the germline V gene (reference sequence). This clone showed up just a few times. The target of this receptor is not known. No qualities accompany the bases; no much larger clone lies one base away. The collaborating institutions used their own protocols to collect whole blood in K2EDTA tubes. For TCRbeta analysis, collaborator samples were shipped as frozen whole blood, as isolated PBMCs, or as DNA extracted from either sample type. The immunoSEQ Assay, a bias-controlled multiplex PCR, was used to amplify TCRbeta CDR3 regions from genomic DNA. In the original analysis: Within the assay, amplification of reference gene primers was used to estimate how many nucleated cells each sample contained. To quantify the absolute abundance of each unique TCRbeta CDR3 rearrangement, sequence reads were collapsed and filtered. Productive Simpson clonality was computed per sample as the square root of Simpson's diversity index over productive rearrangements. TCRdb obtained this table from immuneACCESS and retained in-frame rearrangements with V and J assigned. These tables miss some clones; where compared with another copy, unresolved V genes account for less than half of the shortfall, and the remainder is unexplained. Clone size and the V and J calls come from that table; the DNA yielded D and trimming. The sample yields about 310,000 clones; about nine tenths were counted once. Roughly 2.1% of the sample is held by the ten biggest clonotypes.

The sample taken for sequencing was peripheral blood. Recombination linked TRBV7-9 to TRBJ1-6; no D gene call is confident. The receptor was isolated from a man in his late teens or twenties with active or convalescent COVID-19. CDR3 protein: CASMGDSPLHF. The nucleotides read TGTGCCAGCATGGGAGATTCACCCCTCCACTTT.